This T cell receptor (beta chain) is drawn from a study of long-term antiretroviral therapy in people with HIV. This clone was counted a few times. CDR3 length equals 15 residues. Unmatched junction bases numbered 8, after V lost 5 bases and J lost 7 bases. Germline CDR1 and CDR2: SGHRS and YFSETQ. Sequencing used immunoSEQ v3.0 at survey level. Measured with immunoSEQ multiplex PCR; TCRdb has only the in-frame clones, and not every one. This sample yields 7,700 or so clones, of which over 75% are seen a single time; around 13% belongs to the top ten. The source material was unsorted PBMCs, sampled roughly 2.5 years before starting antiretroviral therapy. The chain couples TRBV5-1 to TRBJ1-6; 8 bases are a match to TRBD1. This sequence originates from a man aged 35 to 55 with HIV. The CDR3 is CASSPGQGGNSPLHF. CDR3 nucleotide sequence: TGCGCCAGCAGTCCTGGACAGGGTGGGAATTCACCCCTCCACTTT. Variable domain in full (rest from reference TRBV5-1 and TRBJ1-6): KAGVTQTPRYLIKTRGQQVTLSCSPISGHRSVSWYQQTPGQGLQFLFEYFSETQRNKGNFPGRFSGRQFSNSRSEMNVSTLELGDSALYLCASSPGQGGNSPLHFGNGTRLTVT.